These 14 T cell receptor beta chains were all obtained from the same sample, sequenced in a study of T cell responses to AZD1222 COVID-19 vaccine. Profiling relied on immunoSEQ multiplex PCR, and the TCRdb table lists in-frame clones only, not all of them. The repertoire has 100,000 to 150,000 clones, 80% to 90% of them found once; the top ten carry approximately 4.2%. The sequenced sample was peripheral blood, obtained on day 0 of AZD1222 vaccination. These receptors all come from an adult in good health.

The chain combines TRBV10-3 with TRBJ1-2; D is ambiguous. The CDR3 has 14 residues. Per the germline V gene, CDR1 is ENHRY and CDR2 is SYGVKD. V dropped 0 bases and J dropped 7 bases, with 12 bases sitting between them. The CDR3 nucleotides are TGTGCCATCAGTGAGTCTGCCCAGACCAGTGGCTACACCTTC. Residues: CAISESAQTSGYTF.

The rearrangement joins TRBV19 to TRBJ2-1; the D gene is possibly TRBD2 (7 bases). V gave up 3 bases and J gave up 9 bases, with 24 bases separating them. CDR3 length: 17 residues. Germline V lookup: CDR1 LNHDA, CDR2 SQIVND (reference sequence). The CDR3 protein is CASSILIGTRGVGEQFF. The CDR3 region has the DNA TGTGCCAGTAGTATCCTGATAGGGACACGGGGGGTGGGTGAGCAGTTCTTC.

This rearrangement joins TRBV29-1 to TRBJ1-1; D is perhaps TRBD1 (5 bases). V was pared by 4 bases and J by 1 base, with 10 bases between. The CDR3 is 13 amino acids. The germline V gene encodes CDR1 SQVTM and CDR2 ANQGSEA. DNA of the CDR3: TGCAGCGTTGTTTCAGGGACGAACACTGAAGCTTTCTTT. Its protein is CSVVSGTNTEAFF.

The rearrangement joins TRBV18 to TRBJ2-1, with D possibly being TRBD2 (5 bases). The CDR3 runs to 14 residues. The V gene lost 5 bases and the J gene lost 7 bases, with 15 bases spanning the gap. Per germline, CDR1 KGHSH and CDR2 LQKENI. CDR3 DNA: TGTGCCAGCTCAGTTACGCTTTCGGGAAATGAGCAGTTCTTC. It is translated as CASSVTLSGNEQFF.

This clone was seen a handful of times. This sequence joins TRBV16 and TRBJ1-2; 7 bases are a match to TRBD1. This CDR3 spans 17 amino acids. Losses at the gene ends were 0 bases for V and 5 bases for J; bases not matched to a gene: 12. Germline-derived CDR1 and CDR2 are KGHSY and FQNENV. This CDR3 reads CASSQSIGTARGYGYTF. The CDR3, as DNA: TGTGCCAGCAGCCAATCTATCGGGACAGCAAGAGGGTATGGCTACACCTTC.

With regard to this clone: Other nucleotide sequences from this sample produce the same CDR3. The chain carries TRBV6-5 and TRBJ2-5, with a tentative D call TRBD1 (7 bases). This CDR3 has 14 amino acids. Germline assignment: CDR1 MNHEY and CDR2 SVGAGI. With 3 bases removed from V and 2 bases from J, the gap between germline ends came to 10 bases. The DNA for the CDR3 is TGTGCCAGCAGTTATTCAGGGGGGCAAGAGACCCAGTACTTC. It yields the protein CASSYSGGQETQYF.

This clone was counted a single time. This rearrangement joins TRBV28 to TRBJ2-7; 7 bases fit TRBD2. CDR1 is MDHEN and CDR2 is SYDVKM in the germline V gene. Trimming removed 2 bases from V and 11 bases from J; junction bases left unmatched: 6. The CDR3 sequence is 12 residues long. This chain's CDR3 is CASSLREGKEYF. CDR3 bases: TGTGCCAGCAGTTTAAGGGAGGGTAAGGAGTACTTC.

This clone was observed a handful of times. V usage is TRBV10-3 and J usage is TRBJ2-1; TRBD1 aligns across 7 bases. In germline, CDR1 is ENHRY, CDR2 SYGVKD. This CDR3 contains 14 residues. V dropped 7 bases and J dropped 4; count of bases not matched to a gene: 7. The CDR3 DNA reads as TGTGCCATCACTGGGACAGCCGTTTACAATGAGCAGTTCTTC. As protein: CAITGTAVYNEQFF.

This sequence joins TRBV27 and TRBJ2-6; no firm D call. V was cut by 7 bases and J by 0 bases, with 10 bases left in between. CDR1 is MNHEY and CDR2 is SMNVEV in the germline V gene (reference sequence). The CDR3 spans 15 residues. Here the CDR3 DNA reads TGTGCCAGCACCCGCTGGGGCTCTGGGGCCAACGTCCTGACTTTC. This codes for CASTRWGSGANVLTF.

The chain carries TRBV28 and TRBJ1-1; 12 positions agree with TRBD1. Unmatched junction bases numbered 2, after V lost 3 bases and J lost 0 bases. Germline V CDR1 and CDR2: MDHEN, SYDVKM. The CDR3 has 16 amino acids. For the CDR3, the DNA is TGTGCCAGCAGTTTGGGGACAGGGGGCCTGAACACTGAAGCTTTCTTT. Translated, it gives CASSLGTGGLNTEAFF.

The genes are TRBV5-1 and TRBJ1-5; unclear D gene. This CDR3 contains 15 residues. From germline, CDR1 is SGHRS and CDR2 YFSETQ. V was shortened by 2 bases and J by 2 bases, with 11 bases between the two germline ends. This CDR3 reads CASSLEGTGNQPQHF. As DNA, the CDR3 is TGCGCCAGCAGCTTAGAGGGTACAGGCAATCAGCCCCAGCATTTT.

The J gene is TRBJ1-2, the V gene TRBV28; D gene unclear. Germline V gene lookup returns CDR1 MDHEN and CDR2 SYDVKM. Trimming took off 5 bases at V and 4 bases at J, with 11 bases between the two ends. The CDR3 consists of 13 residues. The CDR3 loop reads CASSRTEGYGYTF. DNA of the CDR3: TGTGCCAGCAGTCGGACGGAGGGCTATGGCTACACCTTC.

The chain links TRBV4-1 to TRBJ2-7, with D perhaps TRBD1 (6 bases). V gave up 2 bases and J gave up 2 bases, with 13 bases separating them. The V gene's germline CDR1 is MGHRA and CDR2 YSYEKL. This CDR3 contains 15 residues. The CDR3 sequence: CASSQHRDYTYEQYF. The CDR3 DNA sequence: TGCGCCAGCAGCCAACACAGGGATTATACCTACGAGCAGTACTTC.

This chain joins TRBV11-3 and TRBJ2-3; 16 bases align to TRBD2. J gave up 5 bases and V 4 bases, and 3 bases lay outside the gene matches. The CDR3 runs to 16 residues. Germline V gene data show CDR1 as SGHNT and CDR2 as YENEEA. The CDR3 DNA reads TGTGCCAGCAGCTCGGGACTAGCGGGAGGGCAAGATACGCAGTATTTT. This translates into CASSSGLAGGQDTQYF.